A single TCR beta chain is shown here with its context. This record belongs to a study of chemoradiotherapy in HPV16-positive cancers. Profiling relied on immunoSEQ multiplex PCR, and the TCRdb table lists in-frame clones only, not all of them. The table lists tens of thousands of clones, more than 90% of them singletons. CDR1 is MNHEY, CDR2 SMNVEV, per germline (reference sequence). The CDR3 consists of 16 residues. Trimming cost V 5 bases and J 2 bases, with 18 bases left between them. The clonotype comes from a human donor with HPV-associated anogenital cancer. The input for sequencing was blood, taken from a patient who underwent chemoradiotherapy. The chain employs TRBV27 and TRBJ1-1; possibly TRBD1 for D (5 bases). Written as DNA, the CDR3 is TGTGCCAGCAGTCCCCGGAACCCCGGGGGTAACACTGAAGCTTTCTTT. Translating gives CASSPRNPGGNTEAFF.